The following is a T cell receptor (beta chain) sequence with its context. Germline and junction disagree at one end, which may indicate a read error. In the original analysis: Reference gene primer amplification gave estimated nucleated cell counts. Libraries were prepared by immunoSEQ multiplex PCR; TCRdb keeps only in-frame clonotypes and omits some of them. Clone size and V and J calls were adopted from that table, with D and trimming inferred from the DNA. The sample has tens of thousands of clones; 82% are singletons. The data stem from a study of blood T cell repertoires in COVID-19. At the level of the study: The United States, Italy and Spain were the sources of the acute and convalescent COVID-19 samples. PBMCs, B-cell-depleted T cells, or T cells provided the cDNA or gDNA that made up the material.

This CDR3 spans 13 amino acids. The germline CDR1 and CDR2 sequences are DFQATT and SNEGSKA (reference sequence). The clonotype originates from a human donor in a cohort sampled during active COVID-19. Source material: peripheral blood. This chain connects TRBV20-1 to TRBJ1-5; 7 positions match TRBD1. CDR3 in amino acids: CSASHRGNQPQHF. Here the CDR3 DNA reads TGCAGTGCTAGTCACAGGGGCAACCAGCCCCAGCATTTT.